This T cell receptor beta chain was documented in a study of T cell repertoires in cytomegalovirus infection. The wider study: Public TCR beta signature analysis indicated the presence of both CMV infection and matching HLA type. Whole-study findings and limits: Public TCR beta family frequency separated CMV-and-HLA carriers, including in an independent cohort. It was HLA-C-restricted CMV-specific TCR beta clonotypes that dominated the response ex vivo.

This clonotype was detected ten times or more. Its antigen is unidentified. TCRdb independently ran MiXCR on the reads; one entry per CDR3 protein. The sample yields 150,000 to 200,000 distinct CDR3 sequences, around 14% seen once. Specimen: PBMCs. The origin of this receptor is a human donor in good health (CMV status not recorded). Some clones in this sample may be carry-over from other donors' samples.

The CDR3 reads CASSPPGTGVSHEQFF. In DNA, the CDR3 is TGTGCCAGCAGCCCCCCCGGGACAGGGGTGTCTCATGAGCAGTTCTTC. The gene calls are TRBV7-2 and TRBJ2-1, with 10 bases fitting TRBD1. Trimming cost V 5 bases and J 8 bases; bases outside gene matches: 12. The CDR3 loop spans 16 amino acids. Germline V lookup: CDR1 SGHTA, CDR2 FQGNSA.